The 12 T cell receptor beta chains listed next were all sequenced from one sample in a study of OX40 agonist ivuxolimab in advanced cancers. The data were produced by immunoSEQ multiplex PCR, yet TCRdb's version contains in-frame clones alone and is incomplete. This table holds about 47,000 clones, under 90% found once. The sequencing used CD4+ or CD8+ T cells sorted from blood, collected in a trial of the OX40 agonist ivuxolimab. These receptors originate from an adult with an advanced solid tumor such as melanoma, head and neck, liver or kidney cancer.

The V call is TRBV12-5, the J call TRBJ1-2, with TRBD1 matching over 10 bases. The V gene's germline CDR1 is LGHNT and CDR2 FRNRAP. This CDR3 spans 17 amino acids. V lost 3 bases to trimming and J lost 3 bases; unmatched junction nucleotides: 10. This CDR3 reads CASGFQRGQGKDYGYTF. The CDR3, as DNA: TGTGCTAGTGGTTTCCAAAGGGGACAGGGGAAGGACTATGGCTACACCTTC.

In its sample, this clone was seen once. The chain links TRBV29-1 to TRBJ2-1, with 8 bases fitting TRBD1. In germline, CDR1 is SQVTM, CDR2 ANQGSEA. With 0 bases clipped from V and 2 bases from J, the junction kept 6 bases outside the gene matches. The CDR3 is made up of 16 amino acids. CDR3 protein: CSVEDPDRAPYNEQFF. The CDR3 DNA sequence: TGCAGCGTTGAAGATCCGGACAGGGCCCCCTACAATGAGCAGTTCTTC.

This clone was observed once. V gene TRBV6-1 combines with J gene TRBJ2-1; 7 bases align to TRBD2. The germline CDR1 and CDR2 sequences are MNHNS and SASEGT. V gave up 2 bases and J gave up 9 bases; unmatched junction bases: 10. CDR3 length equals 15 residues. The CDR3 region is CASSEKGAGVIEQFF. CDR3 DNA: TGTGCCAGCAGTGAAAAAGGCGCGGGAGTGATTGAGCAGTTCTTC.

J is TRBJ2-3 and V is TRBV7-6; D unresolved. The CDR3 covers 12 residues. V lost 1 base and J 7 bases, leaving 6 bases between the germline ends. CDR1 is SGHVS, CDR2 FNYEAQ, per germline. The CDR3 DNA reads TGTGCCAGCAGCTTAGGTGGTTATACGCAGTATTTT. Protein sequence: CASSLGGYTQYF. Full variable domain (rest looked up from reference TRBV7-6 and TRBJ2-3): GAGVSQSPRYKVTKRGQDVALRCDPISGHVSLYWYRQALGQGPEFLTYFNYEAQQDKSGLPNDRFSAERPEGSISTLTIQRTEQRDSAMYRCASSLGGYTQYFGPGTRLTVL.

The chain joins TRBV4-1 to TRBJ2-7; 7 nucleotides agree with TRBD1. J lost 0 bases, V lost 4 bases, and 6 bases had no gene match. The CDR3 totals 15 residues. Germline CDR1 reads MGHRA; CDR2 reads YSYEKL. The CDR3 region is CASSPGQSSSYEQYF. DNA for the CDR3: TGCGCCAGCAGCCCGGGACAGTCAAGCTCCTACGAGCAGTACTTC.

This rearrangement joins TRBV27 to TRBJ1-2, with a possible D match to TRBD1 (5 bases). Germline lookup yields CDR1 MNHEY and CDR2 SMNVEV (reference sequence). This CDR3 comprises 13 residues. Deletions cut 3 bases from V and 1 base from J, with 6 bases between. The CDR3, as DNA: TGTGCCAGCAGTTTGGGGGGTAACTATGGCTACACCTTC. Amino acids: CASSLGGNYGYTF.

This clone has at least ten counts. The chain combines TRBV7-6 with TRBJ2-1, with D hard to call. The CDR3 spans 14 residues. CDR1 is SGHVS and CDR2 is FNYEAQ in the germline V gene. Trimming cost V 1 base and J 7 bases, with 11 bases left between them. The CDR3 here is CASSLGPQANEQFF. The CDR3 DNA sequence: TGTGCCAGCAGCTTAGGGCCGCAGGCAAATGAGCAGTTCTTC. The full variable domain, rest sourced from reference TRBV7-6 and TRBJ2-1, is GAGVSQSPRYKVTKRGQDVALRCDPISGHVSLYWYRQALGQGPEFLTYFNYEAQQDKSGLPNDRFSAERPEGSISTLTIQRTEQRDSAMYRCASSLGPQANEQFFGPGTRLTVL.

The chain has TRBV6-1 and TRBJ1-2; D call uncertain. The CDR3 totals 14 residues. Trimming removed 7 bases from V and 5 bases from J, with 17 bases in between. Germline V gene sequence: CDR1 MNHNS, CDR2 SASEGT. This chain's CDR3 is CASNDLGGGYGYTF. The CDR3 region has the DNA TGTGCCAGCAATGACCTGGGAGGTGGGTATGGCTACACCTTC.

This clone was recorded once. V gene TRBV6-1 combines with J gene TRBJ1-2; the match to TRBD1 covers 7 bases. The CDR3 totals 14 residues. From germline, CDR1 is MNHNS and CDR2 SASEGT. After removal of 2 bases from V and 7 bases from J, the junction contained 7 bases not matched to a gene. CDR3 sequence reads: CASSERTGSLGYTF. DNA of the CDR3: TGTGCCAGCAGTGAAAGGACAGGCTCTCTTGGCTACACCTTC.

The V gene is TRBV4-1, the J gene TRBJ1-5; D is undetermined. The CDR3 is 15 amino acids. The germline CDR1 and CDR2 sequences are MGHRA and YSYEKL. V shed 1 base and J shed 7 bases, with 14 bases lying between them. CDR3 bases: TGCGCCAGCAGCCAAGTTCAGGATAGTGGACAGCCCCAGCATTTT. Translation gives CASSQVQDSGQPQHF.

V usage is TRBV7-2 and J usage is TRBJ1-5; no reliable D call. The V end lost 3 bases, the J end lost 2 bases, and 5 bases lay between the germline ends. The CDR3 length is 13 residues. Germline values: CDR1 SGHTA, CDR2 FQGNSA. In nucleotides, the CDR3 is TGTGCCAGCAGCTTCACAGGCAATCAGCCCCAGCATTTT. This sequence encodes CASSFTGNQPQHF.

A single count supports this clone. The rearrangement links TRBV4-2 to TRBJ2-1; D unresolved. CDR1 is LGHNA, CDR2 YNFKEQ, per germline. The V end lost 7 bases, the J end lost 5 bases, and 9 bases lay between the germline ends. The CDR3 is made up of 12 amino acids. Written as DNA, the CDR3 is TGTGCCAGCATGGGCGGCCACAATGAGCAGTTCTTC. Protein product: CASMGGHNEQFF.